This TCR beta chain was recovered during a study of early stage breast cancer tumors. Looking at the study overall: Most invasive tumors, about 80% of the 16, were ER+/PR+/HER2-. Seven or eight ER+/PR+/HER2- tumors were invasive ductal; four were invasive lobular. Samples were sequenced at about 9.7-fold average coverage.

The protocol was immunoSEQ multiplex PCR, while the TCRdb copy is restricted to in-frame clones and leaves out a portion. This table has 25,000 to 35,000 clones, about 80% appearing once. Germline V lookup: CDR1 LGHNA, CDR2 YSLEER. Trimming took off 0 bases at V and 4 bases at J, with 17 bases between the two ends. The CDR3 has 17 residues. The chain uses TRBV4-3 and TRBJ2-3; possible D gene TRBD1, 5 bases. The sequence derives from a person aged 55 to 75 with breast cancer. The sample comprised blood. The CDR3 coding sequence is TGCGCCAGCAGCCAAGAGGGTACAATCAGGGTACCAGATACGCAGTATTTT. This gives the protein CASSQEGTIRVPDTQYF.